This entry is about one TCR beta chain. The antigen is not known. cDNA carried unique molecular identifiers, and a universal primer site was added by template switching. TCRdb redid the calling of the 5' RACE reads with MiXCR, one entry per CDR3 protein. The data contain 700,000 or so distinct CDR3 sequences, over 8.5% of them singletons. These data belong to a study of identical twins. The study's findings and limits: Monozygotic twins shared more out-of-frame TCR alpha than recombination models predicted.

Trimming took off 1 base at V and 2 bases at J, with 8 bases between the two ends. The CDR3 length is 15 residues. Germline values: CDR1 SGHTA, CDR2 FQGNSA. This sample was shared with a second study, whose subject was yellow fever vaccine responses in identical twins. That work adds: The T cell response to vaccination in identical twins was reportedly partly convergent and partly personalized.

The clonotype originates from a woman aged 18-29 years in good health. The sequenced material came from PBMCs. This rearrangement joins TRBV7-2 to TRBJ2-2; maybe TRBD2 (5 bases). The CDR3 here is CASSLDGKNTGELFF. CDR3 bases: TGTGCCAGCAGCTTAGACGGGAAAAACACCGGGGAGCTGTTTTTT.